This record covers a single T cell receptor (beta chain). TCRdb processed the RT-PCR reads anew with MiXCR; each CDR3 protein has one entry. Here the sample spans under 170,000 distinct CDR3 sequences, 30% to 45% being singletons. This entry comes from a study of patients and donors after allogeneic stem cell transplantation. Germline assignment: CDR1 SNHLY and CDR2 FYNNEI. The CDR3 has 14 residues. Trimming at V came to 3 bases and at J to 5 bases, leaving 5 bases not matched to a gene. The chain joins TRBV2 to TRBJ2-5; 8 bases are shared with TRBD1. The clonotype originates from a human donor who was either an allogeneic HSCT recipient or a stem cell or donor lymphocyte infusion donor (not recorded which). It is not recorded whose cells these are; they may come from a transplant donor. Sequenced sample: blood, either unsorted or a sorted T cell fraction (not recorded which). The chain's CDR3 is CASSDVTGGETQYF. CDR3 coding DNA: TGTGCCAGCAGTGATGTCACAGGGGGGGAGACCCAGTACTTC.